The 30 T cell receptor beta chains below come from one sample, sequenced in a study of blood T cell repertoires in COVID-19. The repertoire was sequenced with immunoSEQ multiplex PCR; TCRdb's copy has only in-frame clones and lacks some. The profile shows under 80,000 clones, about 85% of them singletons. Sequenced material: peripheral blood. The receptors derive from a man in his 70s with active COVID-19.

The chain links TRBV7-9 to TRBJ2-1, with D maybe TRBD2 (6 bases). Trimming removed 7 bases at V and 0 bases at J, with 16 bases between. The CDR3 is 16 amino acids. Germline loops: CDR1 SEHNR, CDR2 FQNEAQ (reference sequence). CDR3 protein: CASTSGLGGSYNEQFF. Here the CDR3 DNA reads TGTGCCAGCACCTCAGGTCTGGGGGGCTCCTACAATGAGCAGTTCTTC. Combining the CDR3 with reference TRBV7-9 and TRBJ2-1 gives the whole variable domain DTGVSQNPRHKITKRGQNVTFRCDPISEHNRLYWYRQTLGQGPEFLTYFQNEAQLEKSRLLSDRFSAERPKGSFSTLEIQRTEQGDSAMYLCASTSGLGGSYNEQFFGPGTRLTVL.

For this clone: The sample holds other DNA sequences that translate to the same CDR3. J is TRBJ2-7 and V is TRBV6-5; 9 bases align to TRBD1. The CDR3 loop spans 15 amino acids. Unmatched junction bases numbered 4, after V lost 3 bases and J lost 1 base. Germline V lookup: CDR1 MNHEY, CDR2 SVGAGI. The CDR3 DNA is TGTGCCAGCAGTTATGGGGGACAGGGTTCCTACGAGCAGTACTTC. It codes for CASSYGGQGSYEQYF.

The chain carries TRBV6-6 and TRBJ1-2; D remains unclear. The CDR3 runs 13 residues. With 6 bases removed from V and 3 bases from J, the gap between germline ends came to 11 bases. The V gene's germline CDR1 is MNHNY and CDR2 SVGAGI (reference sequence). CDR3 loop: CASSPPGYYGYTF. CDR3 in DNA: TGTGCCAGCAGCCCCCCGGGGTACTATGGCTACACCTTC.

This chain joins TRBV5-4 and TRBJ1-6; 11 bases are shared with TRBD1. The CDR3 loop spans 14 amino acids. Looked up from germline, CDR1 is SGHNT and CDR2 is YYREEE (reference sequence). V lost 5 bases to trimming and J lost 9 bases; unmatched junction nucleotides: 4. The CDR3 bases are TGTGCCAGCAGGGCGGGACAGGGGGGTTCACCCCTCCACTTT. This sequence encodes CASRAGQGGSPLHF.

As regards this clone: Other DNA sequences in the same sample also yield this CDR3. V gene TRBV13 combines with J gene TRBJ2-7, with 13 bases lining up with TRBD2. V gave up 6 bases and J gave up 3 bases; unmatched junction bases: 11. This CDR3 contains 17 residues. Germline lookup yields CDR1 PRHDT and CDR2 FYEKMQ (reference sequence). In nucleotides, the CDR3 is TGTGCCAGCAGTTTTAGAACTAGCGGGAGGGCCGGCTACGAGCAGTACTTC. It translates to CASSFRTSGRAGYEQYF.

The V and J genes are TRBV28 and TRBJ2-2; D is uncertain. The CDR3 sequence is 16 residues long. The V gene lost 6 bases and the J gene lost 4 bases, with 18 bases spanning the gap. Per the germline V gene, CDR1 is MDHEN and CDR2 is SYDVKM. CDR3 bases: TGTGCCAGCAGGGGCGACCCCCCGCCAATCACCGGGGAGCTGTTTTTT. Translating it yields CASRGDPPPITGELFF.

This chain joins TRBV30 and TRBJ1-1, with D unclear. Germline CDR1 and CDR2: GTSNPN and SVGIG (reference sequence). The CDR3 totals 12 residues. V was cut by 3 bases and J by 0 bases, with 5 bases left in between. CDR3 in DNA: TGTGCCTGGAGCGGAGTGAACACTGAAGCTTTCTTT. Amino acid sequence: CAWSGVNTEAFF.

This sequence joins TRBV9 and TRBJ2-1; the match to TRBD2 covers 8 bases. This CDR3 region has 19 residues. The germline gives CDR1 SGDLS, CDR2 YYNGEE. Trimming cost V 3 bases and J 2 bases; bases outside gene matches: 16. The CDR3 sequence is CASSAQPGLREVPYNEQFF. The CDR3 region has the DNA TGTGCCAGCAGCGCCCAGCCCGGGTTGCGGGAGGTCCCCTACAATGAGCAGTTCTTC.

The chain uses TRBV5-4 and TRBJ2-3, with a possible D match to TRBD2 (6 bases). Germline V gives CDR1 SGHNT, CDR2 YYREEE (reference sequence). The CDR3 loop spans 16 amino acids. Deletions cut 2 bases from V and 1 base from J, with 14 bases between. The CDR3 loop reads CASSFGGRWGTDTQYF. The DNA of the CDR3 is TGTGCCAGCAGCTTTGGTGGGAGGTGGGGCACAGATACGCAGTATTTT.

The DNA of the CDR3 is TGTGCCAGTAGCCTCGGGGCAGGGGGCTACGAGCAGTACTTC. This encodes CASSLGAGGYEQYF. The chain uses TRBV19 and TRBJ2-7; the match to TRBD1 covers 7 bases. The CDR3 is made up of 14 amino acids. After removal of 6 bases from V and 3 bases from J, the junction contained 8 bases not matched to a gene. Germline V gives CDR1 LNHDA, CDR2 SQIVND (reference sequence).

The chain combines TRBV5-1 with TRBJ2-1; D perhaps matches TRBD1 (6 bases). Trimming removed 4 bases from V and 5 bases from J, with 13 bases in between. Looked up from germline, CDR1 is SGHRS and CDR2 is YFSETQ. The CDR3 is made up of 14 amino acids. CDR3 protein: CASSLLRGHNEQFF. In DNA, the CDR3 is TGCGCCAGCAGCCTCCTCAGGGGCCACAATGAGCAGTTCTTC.

This rearrangement joins TRBV27 to TRBJ1-2; 7 positions agree with TRBD1. CDR1 is MNHEY, CDR2 SMNVEV, per germline (reference sequence). The CDR3 totals 14 residues. The V and J ends lost 8 bases and 2 bases, in that order; junction bases with no gene match: 8. CDR3 nucleotide sequence: TGTGCCAGCCGAAAGGGGACAGCCAACTATGGCTACACCTTC. It codes for CASRKGTANYGYTF.

The J gene is TRBJ2-7, the V gene TRBV10-3; 8 bases map to TRBD2. CDR1 and CDR2 (germline): ENHRY, SYGVKD. The CDR3 contains 14 residues. V was pared by 4 bases and J by 5 bases, with 7 bases of the junction left unmatched. The CDR3 DNA is TGTGCCATCAGTGGGGGACTAGGGTGGGACGAGCAGTACTTC. This sequence encodes CAISGGLGWDEQYF.

CDR3 sequence reads: CASSSTQGGHEQYF. DNA for the CDR3: TGCGCCAGCAGCTCGACCCAGGGGGGCCACGAGCAGTACTTC. The V call is TRBV5-1, the J call TRBJ2-7; tentative D call: TRBD1 (7 bases). Per the germline V gene, CDR1 is SGHRS and CDR2 is YFSETQ. V shed 3 bases and J shed 5 bases, with 15 bases lying between them. The CDR3 spans 14 residues.

V usage is TRBV5-4 and J usage is TRBJ2-5; 11 bases match TRBD1. The germline V gene encodes CDR1 SGHNT and CDR2 YYREEE (reference sequence). This CDR3 spans 15 amino acids. Trimming took 4 bases from V and 2 from J; bases not matched to a gene: 4. CDR3 residues: CASSPGQGGQETQYF. The CDR3 nucleotides read TGTGCCAGCAGCCCGGGACAGGGGGGACAAGAGACCCAGTACTTC.

The gene calls are TRBV28 and TRBJ1-6, with TRBD1 identical over 8 bases. This CDR3 contains 13 residues. The V and J ends lost 8 bases and 5 bases, in that order; junction bases with no gene match: 2. CDR1 is MDHEN, CDR2 SYDVKM, per germline. The CDR3 loop is CASRGQDNSPLHF. CDR3 DNA: TGTGCCAGCCGGGGACAGGATAATTCACCCCTCCACTTT.

The CDR3 loop reads CASSLRGAGQPQHF. The CDR3 nucleotides are TGTGCCAGCAGCCTCCGGGGGGCGGGGCAGCCCCAGCATTTT. The V call is TRBV7-2, the J call TRBJ1-5, with a tentative D call TRBD1 (6 bases). V gave up 5 bases and J gave up 7 bases, with 15 bases separating them. Per the germline V gene, CDR1 is SGHTA and CDR2 is FQGNSA. The CDR3 consists of 14 residues.

The chain uses TRBV9 and TRBJ1-2; no definite D call. The CDR3 contains 15 residues. Germline V gives CDR1 SGDLS, CDR2 YYNGEE. With 0 bases removed from V and 4 bases from J, the gap between germline ends came to 13 bases. CDR3 bases: TGTGCCAGCAGCGTAGGTTCCGACTCCGCCTATGGCTACACCTTC. Translated, it gives CASSVGSDSAYGYTF.

This clone was counted only a few times. The chain carries TRBV5-1 and TRBJ1-2; 7 bases are a match to TRBD1. Germline CDR1 SGHRS, CDR2 YFSETQ. CDR3 length equals 14 residues. The V and J ends lost 4 bases and 0 bases, in that order; junction bases with no gene match: 3. The CDR3 DNA reads TGCGCCAGCAGCCCCGGACAGGCTAACTATGGCTACACCTTC. This codes for CASSPGQANYGYTF. The variable domain in full, completed from reference TRBV5-1 and TRBJ1-2, reads KAGVTQTPRYLIKTRGQQVTLSCSPISGHRSVSWYQQTPGQGLQFLFEYFSETQRNKGNFPGRFSGRQFSNSRSEMNVSTLELGDSALYLCASSPGQANYGYTFGSGTRLTVV.

The V and J genes are TRBV13 and TRBJ2-7, with D perhaps matching TRBD1 (5 bases). With 5 bases removed from V and 0 bases from J, the gap between germline ends came to 23 bases. This CDR3 region has 18 residues. Germline V gene lookup returns CDR1 PRHDT and CDR2 FYEKMQ (reference sequence). As DNA, the CDR3 is TGTGCCAGCAGCCCCCCCCGCAGGGCTGGCGCCCCCTCCTACGAGCAGTACTTC. Translation: CASSPPRRAGAPSYEQYF.

The V and J genes are TRBV19 and TRBJ1-2, with 12 bases lining up with TRBD1. V shed 7 bases and J 4 bases; nucleotides not matched to a gene: 13. Germline-derived CDR1 and CDR2 are LNHDA and SQIVND (reference sequence). The CDR3 spans 17 residues. In DNA form, the CDR3 reads TGTGCCAGTACCCCCTCGGGACAGGGGGCTAGGGTCTATGGCTACACCTTC. Translated: CASTPSGQGARVYGYTF. Variable domain in full (rest from reference TRBV19 and TRBJ1-2): DGGITQSPKYLFRKEGQNVTLSCEQNLNHDAMYWYRQDPGQGLRLIYYSQIVNDFQKGDIAEGYSVSREKKESFPLTVTSAQKNPTAFYLCASTPSGQGARVYGYTFGSGTRLTVV.

This clone has just a few counts. The chain employs TRBV5-1 and TRBJ1-1; D not certain. The CDR3 has 14 residues. The V and J ends lost 0 bases and 2 bases respectively, with 8 bases between them. Germline V CDR1 and CDR2: SGHRS, YFSETQ. CDR3 residues: CASSLAAANTEAFF. CDR3 bases: TGCGCCAGCAGCTTGGCAGCGGCCAACACTGAAGCTTTCTTT.

The gene calls are TRBV5-1 and TRBJ2-1; TRBD2 matches 9 bases. V dropped 5 bases and J dropped 2; count of bases not matched to a gene: 2. CDR1 and CDR2 (germline): SGHRS, YFSETQ. The CDR3 has 14 residues. The CDR3 nucleotides read TGCGCCAGCAGGACTAGCGGACCCTACAATGAGCAGTTCTTC. Translated: CASRTSGPYNEQFF.

There are a few counts of this clone. The chain joins TRBV18 to TRBJ1-5; the match to TRBD1 covers 12 bases. V shed 6 bases and J 1 base; nucleotides not matched to a gene: 7. This CDR3 is built from 17 residues. Germline CDR1 and CDR2: KGHSH and LQKENI. The CDR3: CASSQGQGAGSNQPQHF. The CDR3 DNA follows: TGTGCCAGCTCCCAGGGACAGGGGGCCGGGAGCAATCAGCCCCAGCATTTT.

The chain recombines TRBV21-1 with TRBJ1-2; the D segment call TRBD1 is taken from the table without a DNA check. TRBV21-1 is a recognized pseudogene. This CDR3 region has 16 residues. CDR3 protein: CASSKAGDRATYGYTF. In DNA, the CDR3 is TGTGCCAGCAGCAAAGCGGGGGACAGGGCGACCTATGGCTACACCTTC.

The chain uses TRBV4-2 and TRBJ2-1; 7 bases agree with TRBD2. This CDR3 region has 13 residues. CDR1 and CDR2 from the germline V gene are LGHNA and YNFKEQ. V lost 1 base and J lost 9; bases outside the gene matches: 3. The CDR3 DNA is TGTGCCAGCAGCCAAGTTGGGGAGGGTGAGCAGTTCTTC. It yields the protein CASSQVGEGEQFF.

This chain links TRBV29-1 with TRBJ1-2; D is unresolved. From germline, CDR1 is SQVTM and CDR2 ANQGSEA. The V gene lost 5 bases and the J gene lost 7 bases, with 23 bases spanning the gap. This CDR3 spans 15 amino acids. CDR3 in amino acids: CSVLPWGGLYGGYTF. The CDR3 region has the DNA TGCAGCGTTCTCCCCTGGGGAGGGCTGTACGGTGGCTACACCTTC.

The chain joins TRBV27 to TRBJ2-7; 11 nucleotides align to TRBD1. The CDR3 totals 15 residues. V trimming: 4 bases; J trimming: 5 bases; junction bases outside the gene matches: 7. CDR1 MNHEY and CDR2 SMNVEV come from the germline V gene (reference sequence). CDR3: CASSSWTGGGDEQYF. CDR3 sequence (DNA): TGTGCCAGCAGTTCCTGGACAGGGGGCGGCGACGAGCAGTACTTC.

The rearrangement joins TRBV10-3 to TRBJ2-3, with a tentative D call TRBD2 (6 bases). This CDR3 is built from 16 residues. Trimming left V 3 bases short and J 0 bases short, with 13 bases between. CDR1 is ENHRY and CDR2 is SYGVKD in the germline V gene. CDR3 coding DNA: TGTGCCATCAGTGAACGGGGGACGACTAGCACAGATACGCAGTATTTT. This sequence encodes CAISERGTTSTDTQYF.

V and J are TRBV6-5 and TRBJ2-1; tentatively, D is TRBD2 (5 bases). V dropped 0 bases and J dropped 6 bases, with 12 bases sitting between them. The CDR3 has 15 residues. Germline lookup yields CDR1 MNHEY and CDR2 SVGAGI. CDR3 in amino acids: CASSYSATIRNEQFF. The CDR3 region has the DNA TGTGCCAGCAGTTACTCGGCGACTATCCGCAATGAGCAGTTCTTC.